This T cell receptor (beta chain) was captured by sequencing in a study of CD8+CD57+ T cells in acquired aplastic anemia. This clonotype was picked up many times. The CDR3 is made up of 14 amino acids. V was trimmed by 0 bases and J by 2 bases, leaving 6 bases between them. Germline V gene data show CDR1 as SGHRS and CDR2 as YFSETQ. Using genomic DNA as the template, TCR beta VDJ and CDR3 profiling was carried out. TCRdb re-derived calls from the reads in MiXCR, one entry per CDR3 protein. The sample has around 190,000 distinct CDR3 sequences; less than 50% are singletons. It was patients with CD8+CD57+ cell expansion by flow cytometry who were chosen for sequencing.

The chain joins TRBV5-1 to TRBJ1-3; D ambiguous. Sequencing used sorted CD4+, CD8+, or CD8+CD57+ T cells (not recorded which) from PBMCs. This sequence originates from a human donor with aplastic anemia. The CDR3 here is CASSLEGTGNTIYF. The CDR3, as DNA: TGCGCCAGCAGCTTGGAGGGTACTGGAAACACCATATATTTT.